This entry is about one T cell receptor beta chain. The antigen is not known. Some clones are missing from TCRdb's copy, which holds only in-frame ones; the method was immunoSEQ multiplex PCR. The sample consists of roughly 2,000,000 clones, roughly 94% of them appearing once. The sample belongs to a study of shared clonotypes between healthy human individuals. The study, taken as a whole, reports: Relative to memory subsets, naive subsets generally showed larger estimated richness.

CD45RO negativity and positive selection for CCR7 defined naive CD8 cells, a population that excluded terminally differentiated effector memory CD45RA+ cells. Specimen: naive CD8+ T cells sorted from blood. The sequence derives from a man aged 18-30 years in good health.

CDR3 protein: CASSEAGTGDYEQYF. The CDR3 DNA reads as TGTGCCAGCAGTGAAGCGGGGACAGGGGACTACGAGCAGTACTTC. The chain joins TRBV6-1 to TRBJ2-7, with 10 positions matching TRBD1. This CDR3 contains 15 residues. Germline lookup yields CDR1 MNHNS and CDR2 SASEGT. V trimming: 0 bases; J trimming: 3 bases; junction bases outside the gene matches: 2.